This TCR beta chain was sequenced during a study of blood T cell repertoires in COVID-19. For the study at large: T cells, B-cell-depleted T cells, or PBMCs provided the cDNA or gDNA that served as material.

Source study methods: Estimated nucleated cell counts came from reference gene primer amplification. Only in-frame clones appear in the TCRdb table, and some are missing; sequencing was by immunoSEQ multiplex PCR. The V and J calls and clone size are taken from that table; D and trimming were inferred from the DNA. Here the sample spans under 55,000 clones, around 80% being singletons. J was trimmed by 4 bases and V by 0 bases; bases with no gene match: 6. CDR1 and CDR2 from the germline V gene are SGHDN and FVKESK. The CDR3 loop spans 17 amino acids. Sequences were obtained from peripheral blood. This rearrangement joins TRBV14 to TRBJ2-3, with 11 bases matching TRBD2. This clonotype was sampled from a man aged 65 to 79 with acute or convalescent COVID-19. CDR3 residues: CASSQEIAGGLADTQYF. CDR3 nucleotide sequence: TGTGCCAGCAGCCAAGAGATAGCGGGAGGGCTAGCAGATACGCAGTATTTT.